The TCR beta chain under discussion was sequenced for a study of beta chain features in type 1 diabetes. The germline V gene encodes CDR1 KGHSH and CDR2 LQKENI. The CDR3 sequence is 15 residues long. J lost 9 bases, V lost 0 bases, and 3 bases had no gene match. Sequenced material consisted of expressed TCRB transcripts (all of the isolated RNA was reverse transcribed). Libraries were prepared by immunoSEQ multiplex PCR; TCRdb keeps only in-frame clonotypes and omits some of them. The table records some 270,000 clones, around 14% of them present only once. The receptor comes from a woman aged 40 to 49 in good health. The J gene is TRBJ1-6, the V gene TRBV18; TRBD1 agrees at 9 bases. The sample consisted of naive CD4+ T cells from blood. The CDR3 region is CASSPPGTGTSPLHF. As DNA, the CDR3 is TGTGCCAGCTCACCACCGGGGACAGGGACTTCACCCCTCCACTTT.